One and the same sample provided the 17 T cell receptor beta chains below, sequenced in a study of blood T cell repertoires in COVID-19. Profiled with immunoSEQ multiplex PCR; TCRdb holds only in-frame clones, not every one. This sample has approximately 100,000 clones; over 80% occur once, and the top ten carry roughly 18%. Sample: peripheral blood. The receptors come from a woman aged 55-75 years with acute or convalescent COVID-19.

V and J are TRBV14 and TRBJ2-1, with D maybe TRBD1 (6 bases). The V gene's germline CDR1 is SGHDN and CDR2 FVKESK. The CDR3 covers 12 residues. Trimming shortened V by 4 bases and J by 14 bases, and 15 bases separated the two germline ends. CDR3 loop: CASSRYREREFF. The CDR3 DNA follows: TGTGCCAGCAGCCGTTACAGGGAGAGGGAGTTCTTC.

This clone was seen only once. This rearrangement joins TRBV28 to TRBJ1-4; maybe TRBD1 (6 bases). CDR1 and CDR2 (germline): MDHEN, SYDVKM. The CDR3 length is 15 residues. The germline V and J ends were trimmed by 5 bases and 6 bases, with 16 bases remaining between them. The CDR3 region has the DNA TGTGCCAGCAGTGCCTCGGGACATCTGGATGAAAAACTGTTTTTT. It codes for CASSASGHLDEKLFF.

V and J are TRBV28 and TRBJ1-5; 7 bases align to TRBD1. Germline assignment: CDR1 MDHEN and CDR2 SYDVKM. V dropped 5 bases and J dropped 0; count of bases not matched to a gene: 13. CDR3 length: 18 amino acids. CDR3 sequence (DNA): TGTGCCAGCAGTCCTACTCCCGGGACAGCTCATAGCAATCAGCCCCAGCATTTT. It encodes CASSPTPGTAHSNQPQHF.

This chain joins TRBV5-1 and TRBJ2-2; 7 nucleotides align to TRBD2. J gave up 2 bases and V 2 bases, and 6 bases lay outside the gene matches. The CDR3 runs 16 residues. CDR1 SGHRS and CDR2 YFSETQ come from the germline V gene. Here the CDR3 reads CASSFPSGYNTGELFF. The CDR3 DNA sequence: TGCGCCAGCAGCTTTCCTAGCGGATACAACACCGGGGAGCTGTTTTTT. The whole variable domain, filled in from reference TRBV5-1 and TRBJ2-2, reads KAGVTQTPRYLIKTRGQQVTLSCSPISGHRSVSWYQQTPGQGLQFLFEYFSETQRNKGNFPGRFSGRQFSNSRSEMNVSTLELGDSALYLCASSFPSGYNTGELFFGEGSRLTVL.

The chain is built from TRBV9 and TRBJ1-2, with TRBD1 matching over 10 bases. CDR3 length equals 16 residues. J was trimmed by 4 bases and V by 4 bases; bases with no gene match: 10. CDR1 SGDLS and CDR2 YYNGEE come from the germline V gene. The CDR3 DNA reads TGTGCCAGCAGCACTCTGGACAGGGGGTCAATCTATGGCTACACCTTC. Protein sequence: CASSTLDRGSIYGYTF.

This sequence joins TRBV7-2 and TRBJ2-7; 9 bases are a match to TRBD1. The CDR3 has 14 residues. Germline loops: CDR1 SGHTA, CDR2 FQGNSA. Trimming at V came to 4 bases and at J to 7 bases, leaving 8 bases not matched to a gene. The CDR3 here is CASSSRTGVGEQYF. The CDR3, as DNA: TGTGCCAGCAGCTCAAGGACAGGGGTAGGGGAGCAGTACTTC.

This clone was observed a few times. The chain has TRBV5-1 and TRBJ2-7, with 7 positions matching TRBD2. CDR1 is SGHRS, CDR2 YFSETQ, per germline. This CDR3 spans 14 amino acids. The V segment lost 3 bases and the J segment 7 bases; nucleotides outside the gene matches: 10. The CDR3 DNA sequence: TGCGCCAGCAGCTCAGCGGGGCCTTCGGGAGAGCAGTACTTC. This translates into CASSSAGPSGEQYF.

The chain is built from TRBV4-1 and TRBJ2-3; 9 bases agree with TRBD1. The germline CDR1 and CDR2 sequences are MGHRA and YSYEKL. The trim removed 0 bases at V and 2 bases at J, leaving 3 bases unmatched. The length of the CDR3 is 16 residues. Here the CDR3 DNA reads TGCGCCAGCAGCCAAGAATGGGACAGGGTCACAGATACGCAGTATTTT. It encodes CASSQEWDRVTDTQYF.

The chain has TRBV18 and TRBJ1-1; D is undetermined. CDR1 and CDR2 from the germline V gene are KGHSH and LQKENI. The V gene lost 3 bases and the J gene lost 4 bases, with 9 bases spanning the gap. The CDR3 covers 13 residues. CDR3 bases: TGTGCCAGCTCACCTACTAGGCTCACTGAAGCTTTCTTT. This translates into CASSPTRLTEAFF.

The chain combines TRBV6-5 with TRBJ1-1, with 12 bases aligning to TRBD1. J lost 5 bases, V lost 2 bases, and 6 bases had no gene match. The CDR3 runs 16 residues. The germline V gene has CDR1 MNHEY and CDR2 SVGAGI. The CDR3 sequence: CASSYPRDRGRTEAFF. The CDR3 nucleotides are TGTGCCAGCAGTTACCCCCGGGACAGGGGGCGAACTGAAGCTTTCTTT.

The V and J genes are TRBV5-1 and TRBJ2-1; 8 nucleotides line up with TRBD1. Unmatched junction bases numbered 8, after V lost 0 bases and J lost 6 bases. The CDR3 loop spans 16 amino acids. Per germline, CDR1 SGHRS and CDR2 YFSETQ. The CDR3 region is CASSLASRGPSNEQFF. In DNA form, the CDR3 reads TGCGCCAGCAGCTTGGCGTCCAGGGGGCCATCCAATGAGCAGTTCTTC.

This rearrangement joins TRBV5-1 to TRBJ1-5, with a weak D call TRBD1 (5 bases). Germline lookup yields CDR1 SGHRS and CDR2 YFSETQ. The CDR3 length is 14 residues. V lost 1 base to trimming and J lost 3 bases, with 8 bases between them. The CDR3 loop is CASSLRQFNQPQHF. CDR3 DNA: TGCGCCAGCAGCTTGAGACAGTTCAATCAGCCCCAGCATTTT.

The chain is built from TRBV28 and TRBJ2-5; no clear D gene. Germline V gene sequence: CDR1 MDHEN, CDR2 SYDVKM. Deletions cut 6 bases from V and 4 bases from J, with 9 bases between. This CDR3 contains 12 residues. DNA for the CDR3: TGTGCCAGCAGGGCAGGTTTAGAGACCCAGTACTTC. Its translation: CASRAGLETQYF. The full variable domain, its missing parts supplied by reference TRBV28 and TRBJ2-5, is DVKVTQSSRYLVKRTGEKVFLECVQDMDHENMFWYRQDPGLGLRLIYFSYDVKMKEKGDIPEGYSVSREKKERFSLILESASTNQTSMYLCASRAGLETQYFGPGTRLLVL.

The gene calls are TRBV10-1 and TRBJ1-2; tentatively, D is TRBD1 (5 bases). The length of the CDR3 is 15 residues. V shed 8 bases and J shed 4 bases, with 20 bases lying between them. In germline, CDR1 is WNHNN, CDR2 SYGVQD (reference sequence). This CDR3 reads CASPSNAGQGYGYTF. As DNA, the CDR3 is TGCGCCAGCCCCTCGAATGCAGGGCAGGGCTATGGCTACACCTTC.

This CDR3 is CASSQELRGLGNTIYF. In DNA, the CDR3 is TGTGCCAGCAGCCAAGAATTAAGGGGGCTAGGAAACACCATATATTTT. The gene calls are TRBV3-1 (or the pseudogene TRBV3-2) and TRBJ1-3; 7 bases fit TRBD1. V lost 0 bases and J lost 4; bases outside the gene matches: 6. There are 16 residues in the CDR3. Germline CDR1 and CDR2: LGHDT and YNNKEL (reference sequence).

V is TRBV5-5 and J is TRBJ1-1; the D gene is possibly TRBD1 (5 bases). The CDR3 totals 15 residues. V dropped 2 bases and J dropped 4 bases, with 15 bases sitting between them. Germline CDR1 SGHKS, CDR2 YYEKEE (reference sequence). Written as DNA, the CDR3 is TGTGCCAGCAGCTTAAGGGTCCCCGGGGGCACTGAAGCTTTCTTT. It translates to CASSLRVPGGTEAFF.

This sequence joins TRBV7-9 and TRBJ1-2; 9 bases align to TRBD1. Germline lookup yields CDR1 SEHNR and CDR2 FQNEAQ (reference sequence). Trimming at V came to 5 bases and at J to 3 bases, leaving 13 bases not matched to a gene. CDR3 length: 17 residues. Here the CDR3 reads CASSLGQEQGAYYGYTF. In DNA form, the CDR3 reads TGTGCCAGCAGCCTCGGTCAGGAACAGGGGGCGTACTATGGCTACACCTTC. Together with reference TRBV7-9 and TRBJ1-2, the CDR3 gives the full variable domain: DTGVSQNPRHKITKRGQNVTFRCDPISEHNRLYWYRQTLGQGPEFLTYFQNEAQLEKSRLLSDRFSAERPKGSFSTLEIQRTEQGDSAMYLCASSLGQEQGAYYGYTFGSGTRLTVV.